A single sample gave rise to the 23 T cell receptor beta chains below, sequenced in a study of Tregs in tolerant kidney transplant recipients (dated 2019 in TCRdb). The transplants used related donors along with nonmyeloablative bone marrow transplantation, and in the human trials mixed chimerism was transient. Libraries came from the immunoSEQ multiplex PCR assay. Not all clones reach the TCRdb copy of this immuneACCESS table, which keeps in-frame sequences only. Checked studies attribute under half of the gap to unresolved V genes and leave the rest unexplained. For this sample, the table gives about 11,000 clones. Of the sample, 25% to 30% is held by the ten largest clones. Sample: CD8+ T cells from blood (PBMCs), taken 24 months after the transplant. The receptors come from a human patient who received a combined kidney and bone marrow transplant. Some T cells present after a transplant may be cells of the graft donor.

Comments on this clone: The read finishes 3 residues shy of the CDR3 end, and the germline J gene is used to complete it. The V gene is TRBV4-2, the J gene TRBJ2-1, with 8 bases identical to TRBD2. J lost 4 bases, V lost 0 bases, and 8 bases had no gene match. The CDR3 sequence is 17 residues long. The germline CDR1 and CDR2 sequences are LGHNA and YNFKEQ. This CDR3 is CASSQERAGGLYNEQFF. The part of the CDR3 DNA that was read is TGTGCCAGCAGCCAAGAAAGGGCGGGAGGCTTGTACAATGAG.

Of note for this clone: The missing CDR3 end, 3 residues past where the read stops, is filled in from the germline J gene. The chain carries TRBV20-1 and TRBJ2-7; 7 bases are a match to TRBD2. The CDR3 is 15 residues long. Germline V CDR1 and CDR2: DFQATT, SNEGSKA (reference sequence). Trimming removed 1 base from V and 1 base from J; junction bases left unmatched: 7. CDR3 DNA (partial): TGCAGTGCTAGAGTTTCTGGACTAGTATCCTACGAG. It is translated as CSARVSGLVSYE. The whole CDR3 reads CSARVSGLVSYEQYF.

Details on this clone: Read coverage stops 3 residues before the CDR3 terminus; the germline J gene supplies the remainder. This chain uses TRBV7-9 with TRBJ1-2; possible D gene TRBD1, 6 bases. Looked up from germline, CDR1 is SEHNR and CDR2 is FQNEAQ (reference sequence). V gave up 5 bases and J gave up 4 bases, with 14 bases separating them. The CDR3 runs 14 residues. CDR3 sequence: CASSHPRDIYGYTF. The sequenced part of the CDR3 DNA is TGTGCCAGCAGCCACCCCCGGGACATCTATGGC.

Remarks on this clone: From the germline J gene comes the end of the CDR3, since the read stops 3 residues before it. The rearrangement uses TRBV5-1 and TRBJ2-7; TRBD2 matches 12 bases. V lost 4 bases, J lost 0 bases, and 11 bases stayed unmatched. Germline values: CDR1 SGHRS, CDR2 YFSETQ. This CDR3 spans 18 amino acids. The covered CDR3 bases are TGCGCCAGCAGCCTTGGACTAGCGGGACGCGCCAACTCCTACGAG. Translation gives CASSLGLAGRANSYE. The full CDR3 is CASSLGLAGRANSYEQYF.

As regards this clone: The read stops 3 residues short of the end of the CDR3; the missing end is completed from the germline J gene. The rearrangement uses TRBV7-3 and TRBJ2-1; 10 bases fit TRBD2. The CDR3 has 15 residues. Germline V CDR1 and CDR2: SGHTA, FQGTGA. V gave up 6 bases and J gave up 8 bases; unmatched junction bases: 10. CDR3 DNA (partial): TGTGCCAGCAGATCGAGCGGGAGGGCCTTGGATGAG. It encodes CASRSSGRALDE. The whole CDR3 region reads CASRSSGRALDEQFF.

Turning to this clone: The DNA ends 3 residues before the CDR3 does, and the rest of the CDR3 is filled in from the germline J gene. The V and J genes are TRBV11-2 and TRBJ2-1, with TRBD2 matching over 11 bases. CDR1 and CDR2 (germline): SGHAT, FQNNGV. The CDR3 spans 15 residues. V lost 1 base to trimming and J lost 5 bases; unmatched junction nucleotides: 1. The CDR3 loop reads CASSLGSGGDNEQFF. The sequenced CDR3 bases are TGTGCCAGCAGCTTAGGTAGCGGGGGGGACAATGAG.

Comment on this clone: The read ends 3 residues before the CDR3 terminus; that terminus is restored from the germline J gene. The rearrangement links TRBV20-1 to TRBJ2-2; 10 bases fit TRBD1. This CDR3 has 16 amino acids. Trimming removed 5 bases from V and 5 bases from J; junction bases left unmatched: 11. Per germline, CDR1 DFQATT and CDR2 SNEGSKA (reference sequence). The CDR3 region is CSAPRGTGARTGELFF. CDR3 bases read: TGCAGTGCTCCTCGAGGGACAGGGGCTCGGACCGGGGAG.

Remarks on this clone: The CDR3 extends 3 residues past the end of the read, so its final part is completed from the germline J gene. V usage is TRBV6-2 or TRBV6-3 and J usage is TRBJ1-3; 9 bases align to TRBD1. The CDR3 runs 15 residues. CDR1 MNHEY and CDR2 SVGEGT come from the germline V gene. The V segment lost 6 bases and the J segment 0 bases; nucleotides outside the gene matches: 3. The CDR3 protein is CASRTGGASGNTIYF. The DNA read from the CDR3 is TGTGCCAGCAGAACAGGGGGCGCCTCTGGAAACACC.

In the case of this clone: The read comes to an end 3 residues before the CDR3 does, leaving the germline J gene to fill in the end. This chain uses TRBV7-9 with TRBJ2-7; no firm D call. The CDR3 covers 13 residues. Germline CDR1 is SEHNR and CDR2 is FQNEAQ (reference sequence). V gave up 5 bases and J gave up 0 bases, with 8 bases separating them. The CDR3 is CASSGSSSYEQYF. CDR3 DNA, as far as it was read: TGTGCCAGCAGCGGGTCTAGCTCCTACGAG.

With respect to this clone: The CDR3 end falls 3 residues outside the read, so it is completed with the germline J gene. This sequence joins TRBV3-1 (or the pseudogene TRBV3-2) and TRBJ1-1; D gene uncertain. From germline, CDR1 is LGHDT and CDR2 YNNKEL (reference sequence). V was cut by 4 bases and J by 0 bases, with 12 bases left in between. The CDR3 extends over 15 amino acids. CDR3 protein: CASSPRVGMNTEAFF. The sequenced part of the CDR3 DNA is TGTGCCAGCAGCCCACGGGTCGGCATGAACACTGAA.

CDR3 DNA (partial): TGTGCCTGGAGTACAGGGAATAATGAG. Translation gives CAWSTGNNE. The complete CDR3 protein is CAWSTGNNEQFF. The rearrangement links TRBV30 to TRBJ2-1; D is possibly TRBD1 (6 bases). The read terminates 3 residues ahead of where the CDR3 ends, so the germline J gene completes it. CDR1 is GTSNPN and CDR2 is SVGIG in the germline V gene (reference sequence). This CDR3 region has 12 residues. V lost 2 bases and J lost 7, with 9 bases in between.

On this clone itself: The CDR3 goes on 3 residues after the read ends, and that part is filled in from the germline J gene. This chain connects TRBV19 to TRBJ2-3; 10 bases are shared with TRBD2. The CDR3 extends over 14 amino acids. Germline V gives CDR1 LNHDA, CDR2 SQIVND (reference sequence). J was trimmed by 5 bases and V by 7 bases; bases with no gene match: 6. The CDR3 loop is CASTPLAGQDTQYF. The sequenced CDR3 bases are TGTGCCAGTACCCCACTAGCGGGACAAGATACG.

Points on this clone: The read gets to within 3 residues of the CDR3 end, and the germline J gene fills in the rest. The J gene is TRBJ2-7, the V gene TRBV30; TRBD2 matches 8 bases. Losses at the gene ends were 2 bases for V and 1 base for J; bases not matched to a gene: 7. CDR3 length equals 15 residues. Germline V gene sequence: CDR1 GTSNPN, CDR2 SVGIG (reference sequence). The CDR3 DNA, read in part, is TGTGCCTGGAGTAATCTAGCGGGCCCGTCCTACGAG. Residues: CAWSNLAGPSYE. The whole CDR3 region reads CAWSNLAGPSYEQYF.

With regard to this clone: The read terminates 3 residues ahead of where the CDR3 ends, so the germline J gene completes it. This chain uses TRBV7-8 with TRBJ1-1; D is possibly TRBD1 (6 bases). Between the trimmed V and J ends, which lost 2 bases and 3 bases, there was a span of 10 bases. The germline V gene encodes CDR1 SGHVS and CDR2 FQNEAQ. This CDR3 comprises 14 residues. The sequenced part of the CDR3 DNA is TGTGCCAGCAGCTTATGGGAGGGGGACACTGAA. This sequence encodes CASSLWEGDTE. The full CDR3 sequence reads CASSLWEGDTEAFF.

The CDR3 spells CASSPGQGYTEAFF. CDR3 bases read: TGTGCCAGCAGCCCGGGACAGGGGTACACTGAA. The rearrangement joins TRBV11-2 to TRBJ1-1; 10 bases align to TRBD1. The CDR3 end falls 3 residues outside the read, so it is completed with the germline J gene. The germline CDR1 and CDR2 sequences are SGHAT and FQNNGV. CDR3 length equals 14 residues. J was trimmed by 3 bases and V by 5 bases; bases with no gene match: 3.

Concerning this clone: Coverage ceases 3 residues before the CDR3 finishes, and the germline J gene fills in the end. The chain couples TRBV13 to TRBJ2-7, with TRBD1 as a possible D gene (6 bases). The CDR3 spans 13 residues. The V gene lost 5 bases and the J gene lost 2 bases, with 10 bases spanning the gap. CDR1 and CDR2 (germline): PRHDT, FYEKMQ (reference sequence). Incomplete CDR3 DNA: TGTGCCAGCAGCCCCCCAGGGGCCTACGAG. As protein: CASSPPGAYE. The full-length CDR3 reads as CASSPPGAYEQYF.

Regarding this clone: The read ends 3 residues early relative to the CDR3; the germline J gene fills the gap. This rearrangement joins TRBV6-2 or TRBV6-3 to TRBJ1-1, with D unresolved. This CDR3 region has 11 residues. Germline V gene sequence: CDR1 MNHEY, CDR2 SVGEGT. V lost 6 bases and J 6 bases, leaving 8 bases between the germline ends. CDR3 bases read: TGTGCCAGCAGGCGGGCCGCTGAA. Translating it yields CASRRAAE. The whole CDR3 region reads CASRRAAEAFF.

CDR3 sequence: CASSPRAGTRFFNEQFF. CDR3 bases read: TGCGCCAGCAGCCCCCGGGCCGGGACTAGATTTTTCAATGAG. This chain connects TRBV5-1 to TRBJ2-1, with 8 bases lining up with TRBD2. The sequence runs out 3 residues before the end of the CDR3; the remainder is reconstructed from the germline J gene. The ends lost 4 bases at V and 6 bases at J; junction bases unmatched: 15. Germline assignment: CDR1 SGHRS and CDR2 YFSETQ. The CDR3 has 17 residues.

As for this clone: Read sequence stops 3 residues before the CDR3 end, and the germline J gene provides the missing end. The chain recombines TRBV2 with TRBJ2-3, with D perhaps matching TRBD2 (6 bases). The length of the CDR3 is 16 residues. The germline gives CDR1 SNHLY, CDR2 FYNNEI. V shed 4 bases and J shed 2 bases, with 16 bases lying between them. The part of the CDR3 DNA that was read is TGTGCCAGCAGTGTTGAGCCGGGACTGGTCACAGATACG. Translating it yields CASSVEPGLVTDT. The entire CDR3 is CASSVEPGLVTDTQYF.

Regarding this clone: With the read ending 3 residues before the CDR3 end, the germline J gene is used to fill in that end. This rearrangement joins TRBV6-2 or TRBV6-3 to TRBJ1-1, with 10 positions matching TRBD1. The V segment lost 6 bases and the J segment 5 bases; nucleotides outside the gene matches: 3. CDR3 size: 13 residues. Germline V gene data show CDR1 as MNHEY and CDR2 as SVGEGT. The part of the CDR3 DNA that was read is TGTGCCAGCAGGGACAGGGGGTTAACTGAA. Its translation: CASRDRGLTE. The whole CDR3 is CASRDRGLTEAFF.

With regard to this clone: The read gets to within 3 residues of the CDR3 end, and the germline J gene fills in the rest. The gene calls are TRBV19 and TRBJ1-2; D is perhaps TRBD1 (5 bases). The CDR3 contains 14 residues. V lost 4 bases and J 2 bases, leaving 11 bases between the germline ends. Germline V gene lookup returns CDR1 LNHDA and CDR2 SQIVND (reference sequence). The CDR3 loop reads CASSNRGVNYGYTF. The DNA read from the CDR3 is TGTGCCAGTAGTAATCGGGGGGTGAACTATGGC. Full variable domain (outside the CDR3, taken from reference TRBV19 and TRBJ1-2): DGGITQSPKYLFRKEGQNVTLSCEQNLNHDAMYWYRQDPGQGLRLIYYSQIVNDFQKGDIAEGYSVSREKKESFPLTVTSAQKNPTAFYLCASSNRGVNYGYTFGSGTRLTVV.

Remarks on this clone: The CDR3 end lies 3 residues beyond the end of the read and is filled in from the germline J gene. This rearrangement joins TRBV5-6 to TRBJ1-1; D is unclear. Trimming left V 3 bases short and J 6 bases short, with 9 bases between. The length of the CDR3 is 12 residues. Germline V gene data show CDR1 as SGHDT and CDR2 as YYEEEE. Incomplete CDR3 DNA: TGTGCCAGCAGCTATGGCCTTTCTGAA. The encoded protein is CASSYGLSE. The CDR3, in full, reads CASSYGLSEAFF.

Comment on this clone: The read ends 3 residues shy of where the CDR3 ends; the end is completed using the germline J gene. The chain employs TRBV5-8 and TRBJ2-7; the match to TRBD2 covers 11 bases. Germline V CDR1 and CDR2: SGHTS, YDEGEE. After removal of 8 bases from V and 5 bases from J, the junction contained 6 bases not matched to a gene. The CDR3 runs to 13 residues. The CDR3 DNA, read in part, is TGTGCCAGTGATAGCGGGAGGGTTAACGAG. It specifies CASDSGRVNE. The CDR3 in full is CASDSGRVNEQYF. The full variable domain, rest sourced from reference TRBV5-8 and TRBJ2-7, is EAGVTQSPTHLIKTRGQQATLRCSPISGHTSVYWYQQALGLGLQFLLWYDEGEERNRGNFPPRFSGRQFPNYSSELNVNALELEDSALYLCASDSGRVNEQYFGPGTRLTVT.